This T cell receptor beta chain comes out of a study of blood T cell repertoires in COVID-19. Study-level information: COVID-19 samples collected from the United States, Italy and Spain covered acute and convalescent phases. Sample material is recorded as cDNA or gDNA derived from T cells, B-cell-depleted T cells, or PBMCs.

Original processing methods: Nucleated cell number was recorded as an estimate derived from reference gene primer amplification. Assay: immunoSEQ multiplex PCR; the TCRdb copy retains only in-frame clones and omits some. The V and J calls and clone size come from that table; D and trimming were worked out from the DNA. This table has about 160,000 clones, under 90% appearing once. The germline V gene encodes CDR1 MNHNY and CDR2 SVGAGI (reference sequence). This CDR3 is built from 16 residues. Trimming took off 6 bases at V and 0 bases at J, with 15 bases between the two ends. The receptor was derived from a woman of 80 years or more with active or convalescent COVID-19. This chain joins TRBV6-6 and TRBJ1-5, with D perhaps matching TRBD1 (6 bases). Source material: peripheral blood. The CDR3 DNA is TGTGCCAGCAGGACAGGACTCACCCCTAGCAATCAGCCCCAGCATTTT. It is translated as CASRTGLTPSNQPQHF.